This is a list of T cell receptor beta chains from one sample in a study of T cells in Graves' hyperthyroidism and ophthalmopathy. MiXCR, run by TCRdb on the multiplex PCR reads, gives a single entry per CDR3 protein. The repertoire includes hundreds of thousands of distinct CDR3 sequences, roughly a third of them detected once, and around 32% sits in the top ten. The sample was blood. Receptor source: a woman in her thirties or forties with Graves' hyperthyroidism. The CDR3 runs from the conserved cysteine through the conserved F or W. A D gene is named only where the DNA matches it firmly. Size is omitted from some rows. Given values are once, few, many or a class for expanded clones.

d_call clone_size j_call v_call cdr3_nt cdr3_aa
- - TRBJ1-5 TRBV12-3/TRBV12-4 TGTGCCAGCAGTTCTAGGACGGATAGCAATCAGCCCCAGCATTTT CASSSRTDSNQPQHF
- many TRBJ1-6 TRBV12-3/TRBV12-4 TGTGCCAGCGGAGGGGGGAGCTCCTATAATTCACCCCTCCACTTT CASGGGSSYNSPLHF
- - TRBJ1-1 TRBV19 TGTGCCAGTAGGGGGGACAACACTGAAGCTTTCTTT CASRGDNTEAFF
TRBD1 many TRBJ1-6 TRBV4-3 TGCGCCACCAGGGGGGTTGAGCATTCACCCCTCCACTTT CATRGVEHSPLHF
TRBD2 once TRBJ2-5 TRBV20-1 TGCAGTGCTAGAGATCCCCTCCAACTAGCGGGGAAAGAGACCCAGTACTTC CSARDPLQLAGKETQYF
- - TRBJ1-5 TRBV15 TGTGCCACCACCAAGGATCAGCCCCAGCATTTT CATTKDQPQHF
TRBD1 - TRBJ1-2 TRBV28 TGTGCCAGCAGTTTAGCGCCGACAGGGGGTTTTGGCTACACCTTC CASSLAPTGGFGYTF
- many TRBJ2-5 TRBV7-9 TGTGCCAGCAGCTTAGGGGGCGAGATCTTACTGCCCCAGTACTTC CASSLGGEILLPQYF
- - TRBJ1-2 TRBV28 TGTGCCAGCAGTTACTCGGGGCAGCCTACCTATGGCTACGCCTTC CASSYSGQPTYGYAF
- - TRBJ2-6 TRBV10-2 TGCGCCAGCATATCCAGGGCCAACGTCCTGACTTTC CASISRANVLTF
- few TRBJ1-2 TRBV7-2 TGTGCCAGCAGCTCCCCTGGGACGGATAACTATGGCTACACCTTC CASSSPGTDNYGYTF
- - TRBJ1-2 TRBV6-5 TGTGCCAGCACTTCCCCCGGGACCGGATTAGATGGCTACACCTTC CASTSPGTGLDGYTF
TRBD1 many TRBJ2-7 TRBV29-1 TGCAGCGTTGCCTGGGGACAGGTGGGACGGGAGCAGTACTTC CSVAWGQVGREQYF
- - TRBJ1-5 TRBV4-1 TGCGCCAGCAGCCAGTGGGCCGCGGGCAGCAATCAGCCCCAGCATTTT CASSQWAAGSNQPQHF
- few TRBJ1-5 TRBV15 TGTGCCACCAGCAGAGTAGGGGGGGCCAATCAGCCCCAGCATTTT CATSRVGGANQPQHF
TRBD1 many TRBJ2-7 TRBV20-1 TGCAGTGTTCGGGACAGGGCATTCGAGCAGTACTTC CSVRDRAFEQYF
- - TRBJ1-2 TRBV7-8 TGTGCCAGCAGCTTAGATTGGTCGGCCCATGGCTACACCTTC CASSLDWSAHGYTF
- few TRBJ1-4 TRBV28 TGTGCCAGCAGTTCGGAAACAGGGAGGCCTAATGAAAAACTGTTTTTT CASSSETGRPNEKLFF
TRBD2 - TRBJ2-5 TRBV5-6 TGTGCCAGCAGCCTGACTAGCGGGACTCAAGAGACCCAGTACTTC CASSLTSGTQETQYF
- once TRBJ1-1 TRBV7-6 TGTGCCAGCAGCTTAGATGCCCACGGGGGCCCAGGCACTGAAGCTTTCTTT CASSLDAHGGPGTEAFF
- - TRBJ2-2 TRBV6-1 - CASLRGSGANVLTFGAGTGELFF
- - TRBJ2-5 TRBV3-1 TGTGCCAGCAGCCGCGGACGTAATAGCAATCAGCCCCAGTACTTC CASSRGRNSNQPQYF
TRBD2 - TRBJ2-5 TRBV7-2 TGTGCCAGCTCCCACGGACTAGGTCAAGAGACCCAGTACTTC CASSHGLGQETQYF
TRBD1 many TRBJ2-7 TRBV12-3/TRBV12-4 TGTGCCAGCAGTCCCTGGGACAGGGCCGGCGAGCAGTACTTC CASSPWDRAGEQYF
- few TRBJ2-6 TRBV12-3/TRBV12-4 TGTGCCAGCAGTGACACTGGAAGCTCTGGGGCCAACGTCCTGACTTTC CASSDTGSSGANVLTF
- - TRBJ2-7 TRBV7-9 TGTGCCAGCAGCTTAGTAGGGTTAAGCCCCTACGAGCAGTACTTC CASSLVGLSPYEQYF
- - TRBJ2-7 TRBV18 TGTGCCAGCTCACCCAGGACACGGCCCTACGAGCAGTACTTC CASSPRTRPYEQYF
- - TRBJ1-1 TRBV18 TGTGCCAGCTCACCTGGGGGCTTGGTCTCTGAAGCTTTCTTT CASSPGGLVSEAFF
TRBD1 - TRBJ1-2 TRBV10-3 TGTGCCAGCAGTCGCAACAATCCGGGACAGGGATACGGCTACACCTTC CASSRNNPGQGYGYTF
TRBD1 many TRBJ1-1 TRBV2 TGTGCCAGCGCCTACCGATTGGGACAGGAGGAACATGAAGCTTTCTTT CASAYRLGQEEHEAFF
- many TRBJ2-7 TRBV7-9 TGTGCCAGCAGCTTAACGGCCGAGCAGTACTTC CASSLTAEQYF
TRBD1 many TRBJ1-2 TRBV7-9 TGTGCCAGCAGCTTAAACAGGGGCTATGGCTACACCTTC CASSLNRGYGYTF
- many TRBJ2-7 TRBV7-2 TGTGCCAGCAGCTTAGACAGTTTCAATCCCTACGAGCAGTACTTC CASSLDSFNPYEQYF
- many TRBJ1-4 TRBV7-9 TGTGCCAGCAGTACCTGGACAAGGGATGAAAAACTGTTTTTT CASSTWTRDEKLFF
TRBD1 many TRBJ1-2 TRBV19 TGTGCCAGTACCTTACAGGGGATTGACTATGGCTACACCTTC CASTLQGIDYGYTF
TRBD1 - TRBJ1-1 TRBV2 TGTGCCAGCAGGACAGGGAGAGGGGCTTTCTTT CASRTGRGAFF
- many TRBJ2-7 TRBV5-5 TGTGCCAGCAGCTTGCACAGGGTGGCCGAGCAGTACTTC CASSLHRVAEQYF
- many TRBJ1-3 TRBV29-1 TGCAGCGCGCAGGAGATTGGAAACACCATATATTTT CSAQEIGNTIYF
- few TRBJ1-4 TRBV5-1 TGCGCCAGCAGCTTGAATCAGGGAACTAATGAAAAACTGTTTTTT CASSLNQGTNEKLFF
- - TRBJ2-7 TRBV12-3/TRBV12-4 TGTGCCAGCAGTTCGAGTCTCTCCTACGAGCAGTACTTC CASSSSLSYEQYF
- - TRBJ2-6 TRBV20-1 TGCAGTGCACATCGGGGGAACTCTGGGGCCAACGTCCTGACTTTC CSAHRGNSGANVLTF
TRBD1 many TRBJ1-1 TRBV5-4 TGTGCCAGCAGTCTTGACAGGGTTATTGCTGAAGCTTTCTTT CASSLDRVIAEAFF
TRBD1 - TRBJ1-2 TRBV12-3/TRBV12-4 TGTGCCAGCAGGGGGGACAGGGAAAATCTCAACGGCTACACCTTC CASRGDRENLNGYTF
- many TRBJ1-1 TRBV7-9 TGTGCCAGCAGCTTAACCGGGGGGGCTGAAGCTTTCTTT CASSLTGGAEAFF
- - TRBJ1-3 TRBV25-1 TGTGCCAGCAGTTTAGTACGACGCACCGACTCTGGAAACACCATATATTTT CASSLVRRTDSGNTIYF
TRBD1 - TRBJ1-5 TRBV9 TGTGCCAGCAGCCAAGCCGCTGCGGGACAGGGGAATCAGCCCCAGCATTTT CASSQAAAGQGNQPQHF
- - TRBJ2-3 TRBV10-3 TGTGCCATCAGTGAAACTATGGTTACGCAGTATTTT CAISETMVTQYF
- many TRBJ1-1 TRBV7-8 TGTGCCAGCAGCTTAGACACGACTGAAGCTTTCTTT CASSLDTTEAFF
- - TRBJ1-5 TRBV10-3 TGTGCCATCAGTGTTAATCCAGGGAATCAGCCCCAGCATTTT CAISVNPGNQPQHF
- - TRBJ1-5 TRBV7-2 TGTGCCAGCAGCTTCCTGGGGGGCTGGGGCAATCAGCCCCAGCATTTT CASSFLGGWGNQPQHF
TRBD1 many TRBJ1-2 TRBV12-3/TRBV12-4 TGTGCCAGCAGACTACGGGGGGACAGACTTAACTATGGCTACACCTTC CASRLRGDRLNYGYTF
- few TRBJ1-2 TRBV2 TGTGCCAGCAGGAACAGGGATGGCTACACCTTC CASRNRDGYTF